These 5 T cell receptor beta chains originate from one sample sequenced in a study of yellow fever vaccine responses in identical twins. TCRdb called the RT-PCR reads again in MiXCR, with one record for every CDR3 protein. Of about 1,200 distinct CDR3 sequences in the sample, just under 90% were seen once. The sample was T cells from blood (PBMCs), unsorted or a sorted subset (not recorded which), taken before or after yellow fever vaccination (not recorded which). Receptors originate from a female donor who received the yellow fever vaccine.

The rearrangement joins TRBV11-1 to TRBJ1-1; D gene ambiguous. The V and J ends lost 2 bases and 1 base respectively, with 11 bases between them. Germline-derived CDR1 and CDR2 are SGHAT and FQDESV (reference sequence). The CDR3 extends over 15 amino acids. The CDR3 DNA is TGTGCCAGCAGCTTATTGGGCAGCCAGAACACTGAAGCTTTCTTT. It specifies CASSLLGSQNTEAFF.

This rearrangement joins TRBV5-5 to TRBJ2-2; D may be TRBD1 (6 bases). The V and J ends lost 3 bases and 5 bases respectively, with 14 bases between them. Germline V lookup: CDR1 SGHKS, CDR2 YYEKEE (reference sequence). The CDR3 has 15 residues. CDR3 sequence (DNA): TGTGCCAGCAGCTCCTCCGGGACAAAAACCGGGGAGCTGTTTTTT. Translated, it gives CASSSSGTKTGELFF.

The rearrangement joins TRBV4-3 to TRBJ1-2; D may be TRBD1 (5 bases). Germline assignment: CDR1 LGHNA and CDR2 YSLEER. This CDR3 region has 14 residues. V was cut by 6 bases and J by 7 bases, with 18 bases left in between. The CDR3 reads CASSQNGATSGYTF. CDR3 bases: TGCGCCAGCAGTCAGAACGGGGCAACCAGTGGCTACACCTTC.

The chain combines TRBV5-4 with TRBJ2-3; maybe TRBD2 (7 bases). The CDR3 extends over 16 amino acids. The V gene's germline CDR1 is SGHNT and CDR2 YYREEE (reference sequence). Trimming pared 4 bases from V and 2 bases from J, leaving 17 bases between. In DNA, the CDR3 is TGTGCCAGCAGCCCGCGGCGGGGGCTCAACACAGATACGCAGTATTTT. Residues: CASSPRRGLNTDTQYF.

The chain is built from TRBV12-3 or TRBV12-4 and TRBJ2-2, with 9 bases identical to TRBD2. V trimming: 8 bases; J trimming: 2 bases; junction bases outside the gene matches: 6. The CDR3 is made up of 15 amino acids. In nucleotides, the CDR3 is TGTGCCAGCGAACCGGGGACTAGCAACACCGGGGAGCTGTTTTTT. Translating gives CASEPGTSNTGELFF.